This record looks at one T cell receptor beta chain sequence and its context. CDR1 and CDR2 from the germline V gene are SGHKS and YYEKEE (reference sequence). This CDR3 has 17 amino acids. V was cut by 4 bases and J by 6 bases, with 22 bases left in between. These data come from a study of blood T cell repertoires in COVID-19. Study-level information: Some COVID-19 samples were acute and others convalescent; all came from the United States, Italy and Spain. The analysed material was cDNA or gDNA that came from T cells, B-cell-depleted T cells, or PBMCs.

Original processing methods: Reference gene primers were amplified, and this amplification served to estimate nucleated cell counts. Measured with immunoSEQ multiplex PCR; TCRdb has only the in-frame clones, and not every one. V, J and clone size derive from that table, while D and trimming were established from the DNA sequence. The sample comprises about 46,000 clones, over 70% of which are singletons, and less than 8.5% rests with the top ten. The TCR originated in a man aged 45-65 years with acute or convalescent COVID-19. What was sequenced was peripheral blood. This chain connects TRBV5-5 to TRBJ2-2, with a weak D call TRBD2 (7 bases). CDR3 residues: CASSNSPTGRVAGELFF. The CDR3 DNA follows: TGTGCCAGCAGCAATTCCCCAACAGGGAGGGTAGCCGGGGAGCTGTTTTTT.